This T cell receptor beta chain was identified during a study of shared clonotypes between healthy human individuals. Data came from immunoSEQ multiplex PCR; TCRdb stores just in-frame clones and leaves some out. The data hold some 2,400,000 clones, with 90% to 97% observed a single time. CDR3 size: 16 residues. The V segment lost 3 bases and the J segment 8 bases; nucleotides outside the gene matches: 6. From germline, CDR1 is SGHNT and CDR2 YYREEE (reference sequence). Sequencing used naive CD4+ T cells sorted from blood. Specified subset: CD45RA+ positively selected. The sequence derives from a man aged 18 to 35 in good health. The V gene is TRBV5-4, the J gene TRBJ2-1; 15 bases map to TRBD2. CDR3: CASSSGLAGGWYEQFF. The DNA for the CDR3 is TGTGCCAGCAGCTCAGGACTAGCGGGAGGGTGGTATGAGCAGTTCTTC.